This passage covers 2 T cell receptor beta chains from one sample sequenced in a study of early T cells in non-severe SARS-CoV-2 infection. Each CDR3 protein gets one entry after TCRdb re-called the 5' RACE reads with MiXCR. The profile shows fewer than 65,000 distinct CDR3 sequences, 8% to 13% of them singletons. Material: whole blood. The receptor source for this set is an adult who was a healthcare worker with PCR-confirmed SARS-CoV-2 infection or an uninfected control (not recorded which).

The CDR3 is CASSLDHRTPDRGKLFF. CDR3 bases: TGTGCCAGCAGCTTAGACCATAGGACGCCCGACAGGGGAAAACTGTTTTTT. The chain is built from TRBV11-2 and TRBJ1-4, with 8 bases matching TRBD1. V lost 0 bases and J lost 10; bases outside the gene matches: 13. The germline V gene encodes CDR1 SGHAT and CDR2 FQNNGV. This CDR3 comprises 17 residues.

This clonotype was seen more than once but under ten times. The gene calls are TRBV29-1 and TRBJ2-7; 7 nucleotides line up with TRBD1. V dropped 1 base and J dropped 6; count of bases not matched to a gene: 3. CDR3 length: 12 residues. Germline CDR1 reads SQVTM; CDR2 reads ANQGSEA. This chain's CDR3 is CSVEVGGGEQYF. Here the CDR3 DNA reads TGCAGCGTTGAAGTAGGGGGCGGCGAGCAGTACTTC.